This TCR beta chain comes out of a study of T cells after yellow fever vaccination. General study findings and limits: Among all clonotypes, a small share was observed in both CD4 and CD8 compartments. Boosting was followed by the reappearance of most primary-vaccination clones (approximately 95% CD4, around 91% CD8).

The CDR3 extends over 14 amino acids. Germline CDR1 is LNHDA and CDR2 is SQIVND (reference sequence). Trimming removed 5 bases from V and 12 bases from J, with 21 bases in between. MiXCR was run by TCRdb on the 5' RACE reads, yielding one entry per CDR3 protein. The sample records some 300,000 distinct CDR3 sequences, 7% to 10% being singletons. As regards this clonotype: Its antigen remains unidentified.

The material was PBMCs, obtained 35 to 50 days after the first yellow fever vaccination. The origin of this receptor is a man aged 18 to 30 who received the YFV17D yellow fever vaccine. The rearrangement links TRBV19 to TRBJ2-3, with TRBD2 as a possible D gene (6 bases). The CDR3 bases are TGTGCCAGTAGTCGACTAGTGACGCTCCCTCGACAGTATTTT. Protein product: CASSRLVTLPRQYF.